The rows below give T cell receptor beta chains drawn from one sample of a study of CD8+ T cells in alopecia areata. The method was immunoSEQ multiplex PCR; TCRdb's version includes in-frame clones alone and lacks a portion of them. This repertoire shows some 100,000 clones, roughly 40% found once; its top ten account for 18%. Specimen: CD8+ T cells sorted from blood, collected at week 24, from a patient treated with tofacitinib. Source of these receptors: a human donor with alopecia areata. Both conserved end residues are part of each CDR3. The order of the fields is D gene, CDR3 length, clone size, V gene, J gene, CDR3 DNA, CDR3 protein. A D gene is named only where the DNA matches it firmly. Rows give clone size only sometimes, using once, few, many, or a class for an expanded clone.

>.|14|.|TRBV11-2|TRBJ2-1
TGTGCCAGCGGGACACATGGAACATACAATGAGCAGTTCTTC
CASGTHGTYNEQFF
>TRBD1|13|medium-sized|TRBV29-1|TRBJ1-2
TGCAGCGTTCGGACAGGGGAGGGCTATGGCTACACCTTC
CSVRTGEGYGYTF
>.|13|once|TRBV6-1|TRBJ2-1
TGTGCCAGCAGCGGGACTTCCTACAATGAGCAGTTCTTC
CASSGTSYNEQFF
>TRBD1|14|few|TRBV9|TRBJ1-2
TGTGCCAGCAGCCCCGGGACAGGGGGTTGGGGCTACACCTTC
CASSPGTGGWGYTF
>.|14|.|TRBV19|TRBJ2-6
TGTGCCAGTGGGGCGGGGTTAGGGGCCAACGTCCTGACTTTC
CASGAGLGANVLTF
>.|14|.|TRBV25-1|TRBJ2-1
TGTGCCAGCCGGGGGTGGGCTGGGGGCAATGAGCAGTTCTTC
CASRGWAGGNEQFF
>.|11|many|TRBV27|TRBJ2-1
TGTGCCAGCAGTTACTACAATGAGCAGTTCTTC
CASSYYNEQFF
>.|17|.|TRBV28|TRBJ2-6
TGTGCCAGCACCATGGCGACAGGCGACTCTGGGGCCAACGTCCTGACTTTC
CASTMATGDSGANVLTF
>.|14|.|TRBV4-1|TRBJ1-2
TGCGCCAGCAGCCCCGTGGGGAGGAACTATGGCTACACCTTC
CASSPVGRNYGYTF
>.|15|.|TRBV9|TRBJ2-1
TGTGCCAGCAGCGCGGGTGGCGGGGTGTACAATGAGCAGTTCTTC
CASSAGGGVYNEQFF
>.|13|.|TRBV6-5|TRBJ2-7
TGTGCCAGCAGCCCGGCGGGCCCCTACGAGCAGTACTTC
CASSPAGPYEQYF
>TRBD1|18|.|TRBV30|TRBJ2-5
TGTGCCTGGAGTCCCCCTCGACCGGACAGGGTGGGAGGAGAGACCCAGTACTTC
CAWSPPRPDRVGGETQYF
>TRBD2|15|.|TRBV6-5|TRBJ2-1
TGTGCCAGCAGTCTTAGCGGGAATGGTCTCCATGAGCAGTTCTTC
CASSLSGNGLHEQFF
>TRBD2|16|few|TRBV6-1|TRBJ2-3
TGTGCCAGCAGTAAAGGACTAGCGGGAGGTCCAGATACGCAGTATTTT
CASSKGLAGGPDTQYF
>.|17|few|TRBV15|TRBJ2-4
TGTGCCACCAGCAGAGTGACCGGCAGCGGAGCCAAAAACATTCAGTACTTC
CATSRVTGSGAKNIQYF
>.|16|few|TRBV9|TRBJ2-7
TGTGCCAGCAGCGCCCAGGGTACTACCGCCTCCTACGAGCAGTACTTC
CASSAQGTTASYEQYF
>TRBD1|15|few|TRBV6-6|TRBJ1-1
TGTGCCAGCAGTTACACCGGGACAGGGAACACTGAAGCTTTCTTT
CASSYTGTGNTEAFF
>.|16|.|TRBV27|TRBJ1-2
TGTGCCAGCAGTCCCCAGGGTGGGGTACCTAACTATGGCTACACCTTC
CASSPQGGVPNYGYTF
>TRBD1|15|.|TRBV15|TRBJ2-7
TGTGCCACCAGCAGAGACCAGACAGGGCCCCACGAGCAGTACTTC
CATSRDQTGPHEQYF
>.|12|.|TRBV18|TRBJ2-1
TGTGCCAGCTCAGACACTAGGGGTGAGCAGTTCTTC
CASSDTRGEQFF
>.|14|.|TRBV7-9|TRBJ1-2
TGTGCCAGCAGCTTAACGGGGCGTACAGATGGCTACACCTTC
CASSLTGRTDGYTF
>TRBD2|20|.|TRBV29-1|TRBJ2-2
TGCAGCGTTGGTGGACTAGCGGGAGGACATACAACAGCGAACACCGGGGAGCTGTTTTTT
CSVGGLAGGHTTANTGELFF
>TRBD2|16|.|TRBV6-1|TRBJ2-7
TGTGCCAGCAGTGAAGGAGCGGGAGAGATAACCTACGAGCAGTACTTC
CASSEGAGEITYEQYF
>TRBD1|17|once|TRBV4-2|TRBJ2-7
TGTGCCAGCAGCCCCCTGGGACAGCAGACGAGCTCCTACGAGCAGTACTTC
CASSPLGQQTSSYEQYF
>.|13|.|TRBV7-9|TRBJ2-7
TGTGCCAGCAGCTCAGGGACTTTCTACGAGCAGTACTTC
CASSSGTFYEQYF
>.|14|few|TRBV5-6|TRBJ2-3
TGTGCCAGCAGCTGGGGCGGGATGGCAGATACGCAGTATTTT
CASSWGGMADTQYF
>.|12|few|TRBV2|TRBJ2-7
TGTGCCAGCATTCTCGGGGGCTACGAGCAGTACTTC
CASILGGYEQYF
>.|12|few|TRBV7-9|TRBJ1-1
TGTGCCAGCAGCTTACGGGTAACTGAAGCTTTCTTT
CASSLRVTEAFF
>.|16|.|TRBV4-1|TRBJ2-1
TGCGCCAGCAGCCAACCCTATGACCGGGCTGACAATGAGCAGTTCTTC
CASSQPYDRADNEQFF
>.|17|.|TRBV5-6|TRBJ2-4
TGTGCCAGCAGCTTGGACCAGAGTGGGGTAGCCAAAAACATTCAGTACTTC
CASSLDQSGVAKNIQYF
>.|15|.|TRBV15|TRBJ1-2
TGTGCCACCAGCAGAGATCAAGTGGCAGTCGATGGCTACACCTTC
CATSRDQVAVDGYTF
>.|12|.|TRBV30|TRBJ2-7
TGTGCCTGGAGTGTTGGAACCTACGAGCAGTACTTC
CAWSVGTYEQYF
>TRBD2|12|few|TRBV30|TRBJ2-7
TGTGCCTTAGCGGGAGGGACCTACGAGCAGTACTTC
CALAGGTYEQYF
>TRBD1|10|many|TRBV10-3|TRBJ2-1
TGTGCCAGCAGGGGACAGGGTCAGTTCTTC
CASRGQGQFF
>.|16|.|TRBV14|TRBJ2-5
TGTGCCAGCAGCCAGGGGCTAGACAGGTACCAAGAGACCCAGTACTTC
CASSQGLDRYQETQYF
>.|11|.|TRBV29-1|TRBJ2-7
TGCAGCGCCGAGGCCGGAGGCGAGCAGTACTTC
CSAEAGGEQYF
>TRBD2|15|.|TRBV9|TRBJ2-3
TGTGCCAGCAGCGTAAGCGGGAGGCCCCCAGATACGCAGTATTTT
CASSVSGRPPDTQYF
>TRBD1|11|.|TRBV29-1|TRBJ2-5
TGTCGCCGGGACAGGGGGGAGACCCAGTACTTC
CRRDRGETQYF
>TRBD2|14|.|TRBV6-1|TRBJ2-2
TGTGCCAGCCCGACTAGCGTTGACACCGGGGAGCTGTTTTTT
CASPTSVDTGELFF
>.|15|.|TRBV7-2|TRBJ2-3
TGTGCCAGCAGCTTTATCGGGCGGGTTGCAGATACGCAGTATTTT
CASSFIGRVADTQYF
>.|15|.|TRBV4-1|TRBJ2-3
TGCGCCAGCAGCCCTCCGGGAGTGGGGACAGATACGCAGTATTTT
CASSPPGVGTDTQYF
>.|13|.|TRBV28|TRBJ1-2
TGTGCCAGCACCACAGGCTACAACTATGGCTACACCTTC
CASTTGYNYGYTF
>.|13|.|TRBV4-1|TRBJ1-5
TGCGCCAGCAGCCAAGCATGGGGTCAGCCCCAGCATTTT
CASSQAWGQPQHF
>.|11|.|TRBV27|TRBJ2-7
TGTGCCAGCCTACAGGGTCCCGAGCAGTACTTC
CASLQGPEQYF
>.|13|.|TRBV30|TRBJ1-1
TGTGCCTGGAGTGTCCTACCTCCTGTTGACTTAGGCTTT
CAWSVLPPVDLGF
>TRBD1|15|.|TRBV29-1|TRBJ1-2
TGCTCCACGGTAGGACAGGTCGGGTCATTGTATGGCTACACCTTC
CSTVGQVGSLYGYTF
>.|14|.|TRBV4-1|TRBJ2-2
TGCGCCAGCAGGGACGACGAGGACACCGGGGAGCTGTTTTTT
CASRDDEDTGELFF
>.|14|few|TRBV2|TRBJ2-7
TGTGCCAGCAGTGAAACCAAGATAACCTACGAGCAGTACTTC
CASSETKITYEQYF
>.|15|few|TRBV12-5|TRBJ2-5
TGTGCTAGTGGTCCCCGGGACTCCGCTTTCGAGACCCAGTACTTC
CASGPRDSAFETQYF
>.|16|.|TRBV7-2|TRBJ2-1
TGTGCCAGCAGCTTAAGTGGCGGATTACTCTACAATGAGCAGTTCTTC
CASSLSGGLLYNEQFF
>TRBD1|15|few|TRBV11-2|TRBJ2-1
TGTGCCAGCAGCCCAGCCACAGGGGCTAACAATGAGCAGTTCTTC
CASSPATGANNEQFF
>TRBD2|14|.|TRBV5-1|TRBJ2-7
TGCGCCAGCAGAGAAGCGGGAGCCTACTACGAGCAGTACTTC
CASREAGAYYEQYF
>.|11|.|TRBV30|TRBJ1-1
TGTGCCTGGAGTGGGGGGGCTGAAGCTTTCTTT
CAWSGGAEAFF
>TRBD2|14|.|TRBV7-2|TRBJ2-2
TGTGCCAGCAGCTTGGGGACTAGAGACGGGGAGCTGTTTTTT
CASSLGTRDGELFF
>.|17|few|TRBV7-9|TRBJ1-1
TGTGCCAGCAGCCTCACCGGGACAAACGGACTGAACACTGAAGCTTTCTTT
CASSLTGTNGLNTEAFF
>.|15|.|TRBV7-6|TRBJ1-1
TGTGCCAGCAGCTTAGCGGGGGGAGAGGGCACTGAAGCTTTCTTT
CASSLAGGEGTEAFF